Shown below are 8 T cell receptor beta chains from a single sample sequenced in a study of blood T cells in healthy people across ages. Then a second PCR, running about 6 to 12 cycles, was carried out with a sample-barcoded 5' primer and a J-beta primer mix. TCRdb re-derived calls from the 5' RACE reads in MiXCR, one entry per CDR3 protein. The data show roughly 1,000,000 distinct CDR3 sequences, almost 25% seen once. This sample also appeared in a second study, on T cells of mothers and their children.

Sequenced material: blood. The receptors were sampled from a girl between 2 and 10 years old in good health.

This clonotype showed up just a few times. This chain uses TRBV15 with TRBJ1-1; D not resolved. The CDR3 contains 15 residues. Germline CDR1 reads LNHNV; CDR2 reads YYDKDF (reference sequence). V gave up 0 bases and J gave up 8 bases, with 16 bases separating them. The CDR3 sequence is CATSRDLAPEEEAFF. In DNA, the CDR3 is TGTGCCACCAGCAGAGATTTGGCCCCCGAGGAAGAAGCTTTCTTT.

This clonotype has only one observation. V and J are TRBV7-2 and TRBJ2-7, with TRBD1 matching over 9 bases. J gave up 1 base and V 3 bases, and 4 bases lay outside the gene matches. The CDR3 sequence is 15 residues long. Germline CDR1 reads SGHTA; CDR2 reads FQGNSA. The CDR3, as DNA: TGTGCCAGCAGCTTTGGACAGGGGTTTTCCTACGAGCAGTACTTC. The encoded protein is CASSFGQGFSYEQYF.

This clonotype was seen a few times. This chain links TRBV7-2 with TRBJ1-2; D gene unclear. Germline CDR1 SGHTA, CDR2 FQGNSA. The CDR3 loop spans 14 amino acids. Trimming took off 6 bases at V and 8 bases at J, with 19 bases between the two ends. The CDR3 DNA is TGTGCCAGCAGTCCATCGACCGGACGTTTGGGCTACACCTTC. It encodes CASSPSTGRLGYTF.

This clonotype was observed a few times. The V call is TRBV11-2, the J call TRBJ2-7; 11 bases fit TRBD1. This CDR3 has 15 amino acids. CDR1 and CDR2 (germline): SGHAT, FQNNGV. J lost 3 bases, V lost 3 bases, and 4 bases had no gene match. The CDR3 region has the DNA TGTGCCAGCAGCTTTAGGACAGGGGGCAGCTACGAGCAGTACTTC. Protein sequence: CASSFRTGGSYEQYF.

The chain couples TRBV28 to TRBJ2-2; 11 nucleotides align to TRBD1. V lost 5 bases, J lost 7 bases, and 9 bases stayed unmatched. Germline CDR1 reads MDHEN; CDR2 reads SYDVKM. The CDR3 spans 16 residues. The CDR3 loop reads CASSGQGARRIGELFF. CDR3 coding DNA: TGTGCCAGCAGTGGACAGGGGGCGCGGAGGATCGGGGAGCTGTTTTTT.

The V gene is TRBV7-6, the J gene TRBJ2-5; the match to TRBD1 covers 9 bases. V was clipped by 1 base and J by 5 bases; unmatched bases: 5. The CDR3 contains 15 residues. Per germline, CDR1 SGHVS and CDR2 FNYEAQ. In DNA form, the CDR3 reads TGTGCCAGCAGCTTAGGGACAGGGGTGACCGAGACCCAGTACTTC. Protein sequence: CASSLGTGVTETQYF.

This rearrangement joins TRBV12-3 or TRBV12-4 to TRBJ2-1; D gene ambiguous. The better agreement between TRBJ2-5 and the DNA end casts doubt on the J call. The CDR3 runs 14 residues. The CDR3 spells CASSPYARGETQYF. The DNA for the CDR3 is TGTGCCAGCAGTCCCTATGCTAGAGGAGAGACCCAGTACTTC.

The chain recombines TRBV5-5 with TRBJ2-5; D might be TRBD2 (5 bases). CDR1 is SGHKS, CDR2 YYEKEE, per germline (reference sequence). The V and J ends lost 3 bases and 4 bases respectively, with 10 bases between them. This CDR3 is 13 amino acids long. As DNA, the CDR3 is TGTGCCAGCAGCTCACTAGTGCGAGAGACCCAGTACTTC. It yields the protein CASSSLVRETQYF.